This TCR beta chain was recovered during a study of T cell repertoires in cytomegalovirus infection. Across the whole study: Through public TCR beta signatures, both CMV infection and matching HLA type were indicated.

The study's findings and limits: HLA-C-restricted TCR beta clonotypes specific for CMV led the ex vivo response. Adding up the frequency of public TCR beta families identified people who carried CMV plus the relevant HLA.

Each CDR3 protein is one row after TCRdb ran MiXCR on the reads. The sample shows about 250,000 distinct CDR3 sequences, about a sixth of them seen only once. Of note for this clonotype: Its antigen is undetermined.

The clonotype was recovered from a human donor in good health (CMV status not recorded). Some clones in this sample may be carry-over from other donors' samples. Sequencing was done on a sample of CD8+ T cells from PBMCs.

The DNA of the CDR3 is TGTGCCACCAGCAGAGACCTACTGGACAGCTACTATGGCTACACCTTC. As protein: CATSRDLLDSYYGYTF. This chain connects TRBV15 to TRBJ1-2, with D possibly matching TRBD1 (6 bases). The CDR3 covers 16 residues. With 0 bases removed from V and 3 bases from J, the gap between germline ends came to 14 bases. Per germline, CDR1 LNHNV and CDR2 YYDKDF (reference sequence).